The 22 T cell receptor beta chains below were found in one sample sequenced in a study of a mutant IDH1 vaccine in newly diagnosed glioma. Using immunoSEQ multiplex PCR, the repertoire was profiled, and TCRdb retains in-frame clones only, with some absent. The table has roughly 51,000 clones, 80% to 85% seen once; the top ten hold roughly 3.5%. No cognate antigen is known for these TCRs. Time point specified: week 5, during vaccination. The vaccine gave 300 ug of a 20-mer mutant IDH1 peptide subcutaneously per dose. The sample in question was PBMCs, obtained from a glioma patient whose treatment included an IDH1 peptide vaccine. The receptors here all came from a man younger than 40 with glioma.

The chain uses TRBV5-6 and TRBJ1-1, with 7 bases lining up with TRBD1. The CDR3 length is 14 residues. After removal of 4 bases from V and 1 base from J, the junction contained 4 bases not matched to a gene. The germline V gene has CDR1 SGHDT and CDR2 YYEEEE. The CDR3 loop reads CASSRQGWNTEAFF. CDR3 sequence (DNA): TGTGCCAGCAGCCGACAGGGATGGAACACTGAAGCTTTCTTT.

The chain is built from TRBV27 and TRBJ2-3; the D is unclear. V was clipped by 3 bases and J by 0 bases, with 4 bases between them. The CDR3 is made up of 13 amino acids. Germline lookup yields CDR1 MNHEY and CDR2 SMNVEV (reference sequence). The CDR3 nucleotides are TGTGCCAGCAGTTTTGGTAGCACAGATACGCAGTATTTT. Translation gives CASSFGSTDTQYF.

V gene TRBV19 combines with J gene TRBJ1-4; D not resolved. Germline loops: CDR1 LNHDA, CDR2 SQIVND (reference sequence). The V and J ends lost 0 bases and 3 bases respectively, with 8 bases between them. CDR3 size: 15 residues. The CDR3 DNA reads TGTGCCAGTAGTATAGAGCTCCTGGCTAATGAAAAACTGTTTTTT. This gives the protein CASSIELLANEKLFF.

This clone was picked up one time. CDR3 in amino acids: CASSPPPVTTGELFF. DNA for the CDR3: TGTGCCAGCTCACCACCCCCAGTTACTACCGGGGAGCTGTTTTTT. The chain uses TRBV18 and TRBJ2-2, with unresolved D. The V and J ends lost 0 bases and 5 bases respectively, with 10 bases between them. The CDR3 consists of 15 residues. The germline CDR1 and CDR2 sequences are KGHSH and LQKENI.

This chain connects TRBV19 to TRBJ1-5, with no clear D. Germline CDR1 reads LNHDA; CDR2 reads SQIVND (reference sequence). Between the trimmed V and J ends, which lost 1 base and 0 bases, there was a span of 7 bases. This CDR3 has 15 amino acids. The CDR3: CASSIVWHSNQPQHF. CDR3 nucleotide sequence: TGTGCCAGTAGTATAGTATGGCATAGCAATCAGCCCCAGCATTTT.

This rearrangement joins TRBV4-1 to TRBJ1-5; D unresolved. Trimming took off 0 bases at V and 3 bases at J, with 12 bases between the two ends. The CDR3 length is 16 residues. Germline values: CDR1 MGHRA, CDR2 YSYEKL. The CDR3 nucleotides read TGCGCCAGCAGCCAAGATAAATCGGTAGTCAATCAGCCCCAGCATTTT. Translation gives CASSQDKSVVNQPQHF.

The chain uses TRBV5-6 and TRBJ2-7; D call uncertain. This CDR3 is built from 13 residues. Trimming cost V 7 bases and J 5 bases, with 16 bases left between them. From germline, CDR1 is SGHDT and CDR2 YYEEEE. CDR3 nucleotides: TGTGCCAGCGGATTGGCGGATTGGGACGAGCAGTACTTC. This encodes CASGLADWDEQYF.

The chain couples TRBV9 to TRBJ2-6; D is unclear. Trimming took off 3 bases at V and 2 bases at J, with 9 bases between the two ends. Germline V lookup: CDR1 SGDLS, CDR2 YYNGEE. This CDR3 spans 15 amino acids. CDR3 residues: CASSADMAGANVLTF. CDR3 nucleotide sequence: TGTGCCAGCAGCGCTGATATGGCTGGGGCCAACGTCCTGACTTTC.

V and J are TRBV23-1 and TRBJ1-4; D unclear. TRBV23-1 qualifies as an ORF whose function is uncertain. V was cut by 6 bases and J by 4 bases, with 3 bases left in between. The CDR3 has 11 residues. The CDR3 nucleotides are TGCGCCAGCAGGCTTAATGAAAAACTGTTTTTT. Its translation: CASRLNEKLFF.

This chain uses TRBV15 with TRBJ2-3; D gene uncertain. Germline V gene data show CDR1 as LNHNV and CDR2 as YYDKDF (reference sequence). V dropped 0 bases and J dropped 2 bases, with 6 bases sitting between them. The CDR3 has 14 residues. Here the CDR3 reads CATSRDTYTDTQYF. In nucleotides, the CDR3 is TGTGCCACCAGCAGAGACACCTACACAGATACGCAGTATTTT.

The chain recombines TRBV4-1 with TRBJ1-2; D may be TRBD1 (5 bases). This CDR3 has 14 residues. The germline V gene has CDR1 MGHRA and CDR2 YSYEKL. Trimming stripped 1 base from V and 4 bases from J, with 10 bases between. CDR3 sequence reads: CASSQGSGGYGYTF. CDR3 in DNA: TGCGCCAGCAGCCAAGGATCGGGGGGCTATGGCTACACCTTC.

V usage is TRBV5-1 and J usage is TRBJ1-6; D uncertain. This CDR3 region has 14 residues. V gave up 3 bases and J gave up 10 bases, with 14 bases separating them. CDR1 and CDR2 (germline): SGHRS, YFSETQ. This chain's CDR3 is CASSSDRWPSPLHF. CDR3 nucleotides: TGCGCCAGCAGCTCCGATAGGTGGCCCTCACCCCTCCACTTT. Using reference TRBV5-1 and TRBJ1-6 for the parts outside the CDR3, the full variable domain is KAGVTQTPRYLIKTRGQQVTLSCSPISGHRSVSWYQQTPGQGLQFLFEYFSETQRNKGNFPGRFSGRQFSNSRSEMNVSTLELGDSALYLCASSSDRWPSPLHFGNGTRLTVT.

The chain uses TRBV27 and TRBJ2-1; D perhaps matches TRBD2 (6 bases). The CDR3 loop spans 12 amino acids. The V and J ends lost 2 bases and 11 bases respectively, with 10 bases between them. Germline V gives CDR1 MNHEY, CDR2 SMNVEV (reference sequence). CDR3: CASSLGAGQQFF. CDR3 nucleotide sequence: TGTGCCAGCAGTTTAGGGGCGGGACAGCAGTTCTTC.

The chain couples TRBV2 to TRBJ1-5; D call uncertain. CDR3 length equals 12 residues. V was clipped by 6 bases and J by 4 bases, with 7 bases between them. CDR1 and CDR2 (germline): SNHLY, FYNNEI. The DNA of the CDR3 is TGTGCCAGCAGGGCACTAAATCAGCCCCAGCATTTT. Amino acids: CASRALNQPQHF.

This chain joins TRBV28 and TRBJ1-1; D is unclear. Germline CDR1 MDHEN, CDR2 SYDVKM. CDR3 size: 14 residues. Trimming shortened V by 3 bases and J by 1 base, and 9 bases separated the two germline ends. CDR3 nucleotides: TGTGCCAGCAGTTTTGACTCCTGGAACACTGAAGCTTTCTTT. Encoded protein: CASSFDSWNTEAFF.

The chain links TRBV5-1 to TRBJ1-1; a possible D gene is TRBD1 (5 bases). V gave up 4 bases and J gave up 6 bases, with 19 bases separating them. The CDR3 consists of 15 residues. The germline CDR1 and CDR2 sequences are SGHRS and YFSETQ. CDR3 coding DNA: TGCGCCAGCAGCCAAGTAGGAGGGGAAACGGCTGAAGCTTTCTTT. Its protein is CASSQVGGETAEAFF.

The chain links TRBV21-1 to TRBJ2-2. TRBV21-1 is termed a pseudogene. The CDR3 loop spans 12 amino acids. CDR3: CASSKEKGELFF. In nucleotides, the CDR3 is TGTGCCAGCAGCAAAGAAAAGGGGGAGCTGTTTTTT.

Here the CDR3 DNA reads TGTGCCAGTACCCCGGGGACAGGGAGTCAGCCCCAGCATTTT. Encoded protein: CASTPGTGSQPQHF. The chain joins TRBV28 to TRBJ1-5, with 9 positions matching TRBD1. CDR1 MDHEN and CDR2 SYDVKM come from the germline V gene. The CDR3 covers 14 residues. J was trimmed by 6 bases and V by 9 bases; bases with no gene match: 9.

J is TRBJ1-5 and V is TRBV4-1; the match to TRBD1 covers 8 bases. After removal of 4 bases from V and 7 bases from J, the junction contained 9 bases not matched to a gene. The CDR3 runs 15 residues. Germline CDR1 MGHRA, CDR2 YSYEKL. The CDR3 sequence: CASSPTDRARQPQHF. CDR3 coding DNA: TGCGCCAGCAGCCCAACGGACAGGGCCAGACAGCCCCAGCATTTT.

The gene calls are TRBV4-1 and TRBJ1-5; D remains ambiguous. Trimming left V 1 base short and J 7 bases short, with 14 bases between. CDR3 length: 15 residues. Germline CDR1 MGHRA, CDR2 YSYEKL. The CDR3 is CASSQVGEGNQPQHF. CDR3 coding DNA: TGCGCCAGCAGCCAAGTCGGGGAGGGAAACCAGCCCCAGCATTTT.

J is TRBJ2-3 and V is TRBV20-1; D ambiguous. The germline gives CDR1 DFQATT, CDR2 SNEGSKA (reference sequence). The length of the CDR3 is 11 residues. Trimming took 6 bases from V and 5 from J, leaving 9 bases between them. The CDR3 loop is CSASLEDTQYF. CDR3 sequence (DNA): TGCAGTGCGTCACTGGAAGATACGCAGTATTTT.

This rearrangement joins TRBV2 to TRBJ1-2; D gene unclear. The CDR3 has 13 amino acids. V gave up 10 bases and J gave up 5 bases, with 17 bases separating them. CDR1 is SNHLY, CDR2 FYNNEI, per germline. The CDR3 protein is CATRSGRDYGYTF. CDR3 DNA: TGTGCCACCCGCAGCGGGCGGGATTATGGCTACACCTTC.